What follows are 13 T cell receptor beta chains derived from one specimen sequenced in a study of CD8+ T cells in alopecia areata. Sequencing templates came from extracted RNA that was reverse transcribed into cDNA. Some clones are missing from TCRdb's copy, which holds only in-frame ones; the method was immunoSEQ multiplex PCR. The sample includes around 100,000 clones, none of them occurring once. Sequences were obtained from lesional skin. These receptors all stem from a C3H/HeJ mouse with alopecia areata. This line is of MHC haplotype H2-k.

This clone was seen more than once but under ten times. Mouse germline and gene names are used. The read stops 4 residues short of the end of the CDR3; the missing end is completed from the germline J gene. This chain links TRBV1 with TRBJ2-1, with 8 bases identical to TRBD1. The CDR3 length is 15 residues. Germline loops: CDR1 NSQYPW, CDR2 LRSPGD (reference sequence). After removal of 5 bases from V and 3 bases from J, the junction contained 6 bases not matched to a gene. The part of the CDR3 DNA that was read is TGCACCTGCAGTAAGACAGGGGCGCCCTATGCT. Translated, it gives CTCSKTGAPYA. The entire CDR3 sequence reads CTCSKTGAPYAEQFF.

This clone was observed at least ten times. Gene and germline names: mouse. The missing CDR3 end, 4 residues past where the read stops, is filled in from the germline J gene. The rearrangement joins TRBV13-3 to TRBJ2-7, with 10 nucleotides matching TRBD2. V lost 9 bases to trimming and J lost 0 bases; unmatched junction nucleotides: 3. Per the germline V gene, CDR1 is NNHDY and CDR2 is SYVADS. The CDR3 consists of 13 residues. CDR3 DNA (partial): TGTGCCACCGGGACTGGGGTCTCCTAT. Its translation is CATGTGVSY. The entire CDR3 protein reads CATGTGVSYEQYF.

This clone was picked up a small number of times. Genes and germline come from the mouse. The CDR3 is cut off 4 residues early in the read; its end comes from the germline J gene. V usage is TRBV13-3 and J usage is TRBJ1-2, with 7 bases identical to TRBD1. Germline V CDR1 and CDR2: NNHDY, SYVADS. V was clipped by 5 bases and J by 2 bases; unmatched bases: 9. The CDR3 is made up of 15 amino acids. The CDR3: CASSLYRGGNSDYTF. Incomplete CDR3 DNA: TGTGCCAGCAGCCTCTACAGGGGAGGCAACTCC.

With respect to this clone: Germline and genes here are mouse. Here the CDR3 reads CTCSASTGGDAEQFF. The covered CDR3 bases are TGCACCTGCAGTGCCTCGACTGGGGGGGACGCT. The chain uses TRBV1 and TRBJ2-1; 11 positions match TRBD2. The read terminates 4 residues ahead of where the CDR3 ends, so the germline J gene completes it. The CDR3 runs to 15 residues. The germline V gene has CDR1 NSQYPW and CDR2 LRSPGD (reference sequence).

This clone has only a few counts. Here the gene names and germline are mouse. Read data end 4 residues before the CDR3 end; the end is taken from the germline J gene. The V gene is TRBV13-3, the J gene TRBJ1-1, with 8 bases lining up with TRBD1. V was pared by 4 bases and J by 3 bases, with 5 bases of the junction left unmatched. The CDR3 spans 14 residues. Germline values: CDR1 NNHDY, CDR2 SYVADS. CDR3 DNA, as far as it was read: TGTGCCAGCAGTACACAGGGGGGAGACACA. This gives the protein CASSTQGGDT. The CDR3 as a whole reads CASSTQGGDTEVFF.

Concerning this clone itself: The gene names given are mouse names. The read finishes 4 residues shy of the CDR3 end, and the germline J gene is used to complete it. The chain uses TRBV19 and TRBJ2-3, with 12 nucleotides matching TRBD2. Per the germline V gene, CDR1 is FNHDT and CDR2 is SITEND (reference sequence). V shed 5 bases and J 2 bases; nucleotides not matched to a gene: 3. CDR3 size: 15 residues. The CDR3 here is CASSDWGGDAETLYF. The DNA read from the CDR3 is TGTGCCAGCAGCGACTGGGGGGGCGATGCAGAA.

The table lists this clone with a few counts. Mouse germline and gene names are used. The CDR3 extends 4 residues past the end of the read, so its final part is completed from the germline J gene. This rearrangement joins TRBV13-3 to TRBJ2-7; TRBD2 aligns across 9 bases. The V and J ends lost 1 base and 1 base, in that order; junction bases with no gene match: 3. Germline-derived CDR1 and CDR2 are NNHDY and SYVADS. This CDR3 is built from 15 residues. This chain's CDR3 is CASSDNGGASYEQYF. The covered CDR3 bases are TGTGCCAGCAGTGATAATGGGGGGGCTTCCTAT.

As regards this clone: Genes here carry mouse names. The CDR3 goes on 4 residues after the read ends, and that part is filled in from the germline J gene. The chain is built from TRBV13-1 and TRBJ2-1; 7 bases agree with TRBD1. The CDR3 spans 15 residues. The germline gives CDR1 NSHNY, CDR2 SYGAGN. The V segment lost 3 bases and the J segment 3 bases; nucleotides outside the gene matches: 6. The sequenced part of the CDR3 DNA is TGTGCCAGCAGTGCCTCCGGGACAGTCTATGCT. Its protein product is CASSASGTVYA. The full-length CDR3 reads as CASSASGTVYAEQFF.

Worth noting for this clone: TCRdb lists a protein that is different at residue 10 from the translated DNA; the protein given here uses the DNA translation. Genes and germline are mouse. Read sequence stops 3 residues before the CDR3 end, and the germline J gene provides the missing end. The rearrangement links TRBV13-3 to TRBJ1-3; D is possibly TRBD1 (6 bases). The germline V and J ends were trimmed by 5 bases and 7 bases, with 13 bases remaining between them. This CDR3 region has 13 residues. Per the germline V gene, CDR1 is NNHDY and CDR2 is SYVADS. CDR3 region: CASSVQGWNTLYF. Partial CDR3 DNA: TGTGCCAGCAGCGTACAGGGTTGGAATACG.

Remarks on this clone: Genes here carry mouse names. The read is 4 residues too short to cover the CDR3 end, so that end is filled in from the germline J gene. The V and J genes are TRBV19 and TRBJ2-7; 7 nucleotides align to TRBD1. The V and J ends lost 0 bases and 3 bases, in that order; junction bases with no gene match: 9. The V gene's germline CDR1 is FNHDT and CDR2 SITEND (reference sequence). The CDR3 totals 16 residues. Here the CDR3 reads CASSIATGAGGYEQYF. The sequenced part of the CDR3 DNA is TGTGCCAGCAGTATAGCTACCGGGGCAGGGGGCTAT. Using reference TRBV19 and TRBJ2-7 for the parts outside the CDR3, the full variable domain is GGIITQTPKFLIGQEGQKLTLKCQQNFNHDTMYWYRQDSGKGLRLIYYSITENDLQKGDLSEGYDASREKKSSFSLTVTSAQKNEMAVFLCASSIATGAGGYEQYFGPGTRLTVL.

This clone was seen more than once but under ten times. The genes are named according to mouse. The read finishes 4 residues shy of the CDR3 end, and the germline J gene is used to complete it. This chain uses TRBV17 with TRBJ2-7; 8 bases match TRBD2. V was clipped by 0 bases and J by 3 bases; unmatched bases: 4. There are 15 residues in the CDR3. Germline lookup yields CDR1 MNHDT and CDR2 YYDKIL. CDR3 bases read: TGTGCTAGCAGTAGAGATGAGGGGGGGCGCTAT. Its protein is CASSRDEGGRY. The complete CDR3 reads CASSRDEGGRYEQYF.

As regards this clone: The germline and genes are mouse ones. The CDR3 end falls 4 residues outside the read, so it is completed with the germline J gene. The chain recombines TRBV1 with TRBJ2-1; 10 bases fit TRBD2. The CDR3 runs to 15 residues. From germline, CDR1 is NSQYPW and CDR2 LRSPGD (reference sequence). V was clipped by 2 bases and J by 5 bases; unmatched bases: 3. The chain's CDR3 is CTCSAPGTGDAEQFF. CDR3 DNA, as far as it was read: TGCACCTGCAGTGCACCCGGGACTGGGGATGCT.

This clone was observed a few times. Genes and germline come from the mouse. The CDR3 end falls 4 residues outside the read, so it is completed with the germline J gene. The chain has TRBV19 and TRBJ2-7; 8 bases are a match to TRBD1. Germline lookup yields CDR1 FNHDT and CDR2 SITEND (reference sequence). The CDR3 is made up of 11 amino acids. Partial CDR3 DNA: TGTGCCAGCAGGGGACAGGAT. This codes for CASRGQD. The whole CDR3 reads CASRGQDEQYF.